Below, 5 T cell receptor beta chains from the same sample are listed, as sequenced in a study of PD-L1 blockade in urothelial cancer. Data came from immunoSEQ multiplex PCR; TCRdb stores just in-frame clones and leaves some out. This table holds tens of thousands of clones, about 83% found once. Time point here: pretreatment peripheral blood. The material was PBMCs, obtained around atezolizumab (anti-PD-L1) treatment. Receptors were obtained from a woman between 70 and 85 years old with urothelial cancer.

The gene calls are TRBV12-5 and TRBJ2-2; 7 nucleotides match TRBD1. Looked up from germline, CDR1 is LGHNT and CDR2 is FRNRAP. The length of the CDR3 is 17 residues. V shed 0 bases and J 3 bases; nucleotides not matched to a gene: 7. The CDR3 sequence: CASGLVLQGSYTGELFF. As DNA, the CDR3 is TGTGCTAGTGGTTTGGTACTACAGGGGTCGTACACCGGGGAGCTGTTTTTT.

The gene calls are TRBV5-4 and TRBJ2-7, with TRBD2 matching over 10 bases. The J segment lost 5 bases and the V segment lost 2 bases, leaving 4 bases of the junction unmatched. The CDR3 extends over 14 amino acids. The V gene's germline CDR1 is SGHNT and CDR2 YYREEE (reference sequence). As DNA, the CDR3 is TGTGCCAGCAGCTTTGGACTAGCGGAACACGAGCAGTACTTC. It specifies CASSFGLAEHEQYF.

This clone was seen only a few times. In DNA, the CDR3 is TGTGCCAGCAGCGTAGCAGGGGCCTCCTACAATGAGCAGTTCTTC. This codes for CASSVAGASYNEQFF. The rearrangement joins TRBV9 to TRBJ2-1; D might be TRBD1 (6 bases). The germline V and J ends were trimmed by 0 bases and 0 bases, with 7 bases remaining between them. There are 15 residues in the CDR3. Germline CDR1 reads SGDLS; CDR2 reads YYNGEE.

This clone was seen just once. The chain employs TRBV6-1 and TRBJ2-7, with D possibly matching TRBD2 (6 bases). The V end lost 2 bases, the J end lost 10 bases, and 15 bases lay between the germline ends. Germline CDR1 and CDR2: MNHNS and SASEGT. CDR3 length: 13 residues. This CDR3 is CASSEPAGGTQYF. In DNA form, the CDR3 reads TGTGCCAGCAGTGAACCCGCAGGAGGGACTCAGTACTTC.

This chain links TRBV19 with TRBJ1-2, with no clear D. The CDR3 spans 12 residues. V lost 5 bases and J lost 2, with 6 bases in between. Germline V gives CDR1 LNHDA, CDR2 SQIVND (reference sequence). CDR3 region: CASSPQNYGYTF. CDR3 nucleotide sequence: TGTGCCAGTAGTCCCCAAAACTATGGCTACACCTTC.